The 28 T cell receptor beta chains reported below all come from one sample, sequenced in a study of Tregs in tolerant kidney transplant recipients. Recipients received nonmyeloablative bone marrow transplants from related graft donors, with transient mixed chimerism. Profiling relied on immunoSEQ multiplex PCR, and the TCRdb table lists in-frame clones only, not all of them. This table lists 15,000 or so clones. The sample consisted of CD4+ T cells from blood (PBMCs), taken 12 months after the transplant. The receptors were sampled from a human patient who received a combined kidney and bone marrow transplant. A subset of T cells may come from the graft donor.

A word on this clone: The read ends 3 residues early relative to the CDR3; the germline J gene fills the gap. This chain uses TRBV7-9 with TRBJ2-7; no clear D. The CDR3 extends over 15 amino acids. CDR1 and CDR2 (germline): SEHNR, FQNEAQ (reference sequence). V was trimmed by 5 bases and J by 3 bases, leaving 17 bases between them. CDR3 in amino acids: CASSLTTHPFYEQYF. The part of the CDR3 DNA that was read is TGTGCCAGCAGCCTAACTACCCACCCATTCTACGAG.

As regards this clone: Coverage ceases 3 residues before the CDR3 finishes, and the germline J gene fills in the end. This chain joins TRBV29-1 and TRBJ2-1; 8 bases fit TRBD2. This CDR3 is 15 amino acids long. Germline CDR1 SQVTM, CDR2 ANQGSEA. V was pared by 6 bases and J by 4 bases, with 11 bases of the junction left unmatched. The sequenced CDR3 bases are TGCAGCGTCCCCGGTGGTAGCGGGGCTTACAATGAG. It yields the protein CSVPGGSGAYNE. The entire CDR3 is CSVPGGSGAYNEQFF.

A word on this clone: The read stops 3 residues short of the end of the CDR3; the missing end is completed from the germline J gene. V and J are TRBV6-2 or TRBV6-3 and TRBJ1-1, with 7 positions matching TRBD1. V trimming: 6 bases; J trimming: 1 base; junction bases outside the gene matches: 2. In germline, CDR1 is MNHEY, CDR2 SVGEGT. This CDR3 region has 13 residues. CDR3: CASRRQGNTEAFF. CDR3 DNA, as far as it was read: TGTGCCAGCAGAAGACAGGGGAACACTGAA.

Concerning this clone itself: The read ends 3 residues early relative to the CDR3; the germline J gene fills the gap. This chain connects TRBV18 to TRBJ2-7, with TRBD2 matching 9 bases. Germline CDR1 reads KGHSH; CDR2 reads LQKENI. The V segment lost 6 bases and the J segment 3 bases; nucleotides outside the gene matches: 9. This CDR3 has 15 amino acids. The CDR3 spells CASSRASGKGYEQYF. The sequenced part of the CDR3 DNA is TGTGCCAGCTCTCGGGCTAGCGGGAAGGGCTACGAG.

Notes on this clone: The read ends 3 residues before the CDR3 terminus; that terminus is restored from the germline J gene. The chain is built from TRBV2 and TRBJ2-7; D is perhaps TRBD1 (6 bases). The CDR3 length is 15 residues. Germline lookup yields CDR1 SNHLY and CDR2 FYNNEI. V was cut by 6 bases and J by 0 bases, with 15 bases left in between. CDR3 DNA, as far as it was read: TGTGCCAGCAGCTCGACAGGCGAGAGCTCCTACGAG. This translates into CASSSTGESSYE. The full CDR3 sequence reads CASSSTGESSYEQYF.

Worth noting for this clone: The read is 3 residues too short to cover the CDR3 end, so that end is filled in from the germline J gene. This rearrangement joins TRBV5-1 to TRBJ2-1; 11 bases are shared with TRBD2. Germline CDR1 is SGHRS and CDR2 is YFSETQ. The V gene end was trimmed by 5 bases and the J gene end by 1 base; junction bases not matched to a gene: 5. The CDR3 consists of 16 residues. The CDR3 DNA, read in part, is TGCGCCAGCAGTCCTAGCGGGAGGCCTTCCTACAATGAG. Protein product: CASSPSGRPSYNE. The entire CDR3 protein reads CASSPSGRPSYNEQFF.

Worth noting for this clone: The DNA ends 3 residues before the CDR3 does, and the rest of the CDR3 is filled in from the germline J gene. The V gene is TRBV6-2 or TRBV6-3, the J gene TRBJ2-7, with D possibly matching TRBD1 (6 bases). V was pared by 7 bases and J by 6 bases, with 22 bases between. The CDR3 sequence is 15 residues long. Germline V CDR1 and CDR2: MNHEY, SVGEGT. CDR3 sequence: CASTLKQGGFAEQYF. CDR3 DNA (partial): TGTGCCAGCACCCTAAAACAGGGTGGATTTGCCGAG.

Worth noting for this clone: Sequencing ends 3 residues short of the CDR3 end; the germline J gene provides the rest. The chain recombines TRBV18 with TRBJ2-7; 10 positions match TRBD1. Germline V lookup: CDR1 KGHSH, CDR2 LQKENI. CDR3 length: 14 amino acids. After removal of 3 bases from V and 4 bases from J, the junction contained 3 bases not matched to a gene. The CDR3 bases that were read are TGTGCCAGCTCACCCCGACAGGGGGCTTACGAG. It translates to CASSPRQGAYE. The CDR3 reads in full as CASSPRQGAYEQYF. The whole variable domain, remainder taken from reference TRBV18 and TRBJ2-7, is NAGVMQNPRHLVRRRGQEARLRCSPMKGHSHVYWYRQLPEEGLKFMVYLQKENIIDESGMPKERFSAEFPKEGPSILRIQQVVRGDSAAYFCASSPRQGAYEQYFGPGTRLTVT.

About this clone: From the germline J gene comes the end of the CDR3, since the read stops 3 residues before it. The V call is TRBV20-1, the J call TRBJ1-1; D gene unclear. Germline lookup yields CDR1 DFQATT and CDR2 SNEGSKA (reference sequence). The V gene lost 0 bases and the J gene lost 7 bases, with 15 bases spanning the gap. The CDR3 has 14 amino acids. The part of the CDR3 DNA that was read is TGCAGTGCTAGAGATGAGGGCAGAAACCATGAA. Its protein is CSARDEGRNHE. The entire CDR3 reads CSARDEGRNHEAFF.

Note on this clone: The read is 3 residues too short to cover the CDR3 end, so that end is filled in from the germline J gene. This sequence joins TRBV5-4 and TRBJ2-7; 10 bases agree with TRBD2. The CDR3 runs 15 residues. The germline gives CDR1 SGHNT, CDR2 YYREEE (reference sequence). V shed 1 base and J 3 bases; nucleotides not matched to a gene: 4. CDR3 loop: CASSLRTSGNYEQYF. The covered CDR3 bases are TGTGCCAGCAGCTTGAGGACTAGCGGAAACTACGAG.

The chain's CDR3 is CASSITSGMGEQFF. The part of the CDR3 DNA that was read is TGTGCCAGTAGTATAACTAGCGGGATGGGTGAG. The chain couples TRBV19 to TRBJ2-1; 10 positions agree with TRBD2. The read comes to an end 3 residues before the CDR3 does, leaving the germline J gene to fill in the end. V lost 2 bases to trimming and J lost 9 bases; unmatched junction nucleotides: 4. Germline lookup yields CDR1 LNHDA and CDR2 SQIVND (reference sequence). The length of the CDR3 is 14 residues.

Remarks on this clone: The junction does not match germline at one end; this may be a read error. The read comes to an end 3 residues before the CDR3 does, leaving the germline J gene to fill in the end. The rearrangement uses TRBV4-2 and TRBJ2-2; TRBD1 matches at 7 bases. Germline CDR1 LGHNA, CDR2 YNFKEQ. The CDR3 has 15 amino acids. CDR3: CASSQSGQYTGELFF. The covered CDR3 bases are TGCGCCAGCAGCCAATCGGGACAGTACACCGGGGAG.

Note on this clone: The DNA ends 3 residues before the CDR3 does, and the rest of the CDR3 is filled in from the germline J gene. The gene calls are TRBV30 and TRBJ2-7; the match to TRBD1 covers 10 bases. This CDR3 has 15 amino acids. V was pared by 1 base and J by 4 bases, with 7 bases of the junction left unmatched. Looked up from germline, CDR1 is GTSNPN and CDR2 is SVGIG (reference sequence). The CDR3: CAWSERGTGVYEQYF. The covered CDR3 bases are TGTGCCTGGAGTGAGCGAGGGACAGGGGTTTACGAG.

Details on this clone: The read terminates 3 residues before the CDR3 end, so the remaining end is supplied by the germline J gene. This sequence joins TRBV10-3 and TRBJ1-1, with D perhaps TRBD1 (5 bases). This CDR3 region has 12 residues. Germline loops: CDR1 ENHRY, CDR2 SYGVKD. Partial CDR3 DNA: TGTGCCATCAGTGAGTCTGGACAAGGA. As protein: CAISESGQG. The entire CDR3 sequence reads CAISESGQGAFF.

CDR3 DNA (partial): TGTGCCAGCAGTGTTACAGGGGGCAGGGGC. Its protein product is CASSVTGGRG. The complete CDR3 protein is CASSVTGGRGYTF. V is TRBV2 and J is TRBJ1-2, with 9 positions matching TRBD1. The DNA ends 3 residues before the CDR3 does, and the rest of the CDR3 is filled in from the germline J gene. Germline V lookup: CDR1 SNHLY, CDR2 FYNNEI. This CDR3 spans 13 amino acids.

Comment on this clone: The missing CDR3 end, 3 residues past where the read stops, is filled in from the germline J gene. V usage is TRBV7-2 and J usage is TRBJ2-3; D is unresolved. V was pared by 0 bases and J by 1 base, with 11 bases between. Germline assignment: CDR1 SGHTA and CDR2 FQGNSA. This CDR3 is built from 16 residues. CDR3 sequence reads: CASSLASIAGTDTQYF. CDR3 DNA, as far as it was read: TGTGCCAGCAGCTTAGCGTCAATAGCAGGCACAGATACG.

As concerns this clone: The observed sequence ends 3 residues before the CDR3 terminus, with the missing tail filled in from the germline J gene. The chain recombines TRBV30 with TRBJ2-2; D possibly corresponds to TRBD2 (6 bases). CDR3 size: 13 residues. V shed 0 bases and J shed 4 bases, with 6 bases lying between them. The germline CDR1 and CDR2 sequences are GTSNPN and SVGIG (reference sequence). CDR3 amino acids: CAWSVGGTGELFF. Incomplete CDR3 DNA: TGTGCCTGGAGTGTCGGGGGCACCGGGGAG.

On this clone itself: Sequencing ends 3 residues short of the CDR3 end; the germline J gene provides the rest. The V and J genes are TRBV20-1 and TRBJ2-4; D unresolved. Trimming removed 0 bases from V and 3 bases from J, with 15 bases in between. The CDR3 is made up of 16 amino acids. Germline assignment: CDR1 DFQATT and CDR2 SNEGSKA (reference sequence). This CDR3 is CSARDDFSRYKNIQYF. The CDR3 DNA, read in part, is TGCAGTGCTAGAGATGACTTCTCCCGGTACAAAAACATT.

Comment on this clone: The CDR3 end is not reached by the read, which stops 3 residues before it; the germline J gene fills it in. The rearrangement links TRBV20-1 to TRBJ2-7; 7 bases line up with TRBD1. V shed 2 bases, J shed 2 bases, and the junction held 3 bases outside the gene matches. The CDR3 extends over 13 amino acids. Per germline, CDR1 DFQATT and CDR2 SNEGSKA (reference sequence). The CDR3 sequence is CSARSGTAYEQYF. CDR3 DNA (partial): TGCAGTGCTAGATCGGGGACAGCCTACGAG.

In the case of this clone: The read finishes 3 residues shy of the CDR3 end, and the germline J gene is used to complete it. The chain is built from TRBV4-1 and TRBJ1-1; 9 nucleotides match TRBD1. V dropped 4 bases and J dropped 0; count of bases not matched to a gene: 6. From germline, CDR1 is MGHRA and CDR2 YSYEKL. CDR3 length: 16 amino acids. The sequenced part of the CDR3 DNA is TGCGCCAGCAGCCCGGGACAGGGTACCTTGAACACTGAA. Its translation is CASSPGQGTLNTE. Given in full, the CDR3 is CASSPGQGTLNTEAFF.

This clone is labeled medium-sized based on frequency. Sequencing ends 3 residues short of the CDR3 end; the germline J gene provides the rest. The chain has TRBV6-2 or TRBV6-3 and TRBJ2-6, with 9 bases lining up with TRBD2. CDR3 size: 15 residues. After removal of 7 bases from V and 2 bases from J, the junction contained 3 bases not matched to a gene. In germline, CDR1 is MNHEY, CDR2 SVGEGT. The CDR3 loop is CASTLAGAGANVLTF. CDR3 bases read: TGTGCCAGCACCTTAGCGGGAGCTGGGGCCAACGTC.

Concerning this clone itself: The CDR3 extends 3 residues past the end of the read, so its final part is completed from the germline J gene. The rearrangement joins TRBV2 to TRBJ1-2; 7 positions match TRBD1. V lost 5 bases, J lost 4 bases, and 4 bases stayed unmatched. The germline V gene encodes CDR1 SNHLY and CDR2 FYNNEI. CDR3 size: 13 residues. CDR3 sequence: CASSPDRVYGYTF. The covered CDR3 bases are TGTGCCAGCAGTCCTGACAGGGTCTATGGC. Variable domain in full (rest from reference TRBV2 and TRBJ1-2): EPEVTQTPSHQVTQMGQEVILRCVPISNHLYFYWYRQILGQKVEFLVSFYNNEISEKSEIFDDQFSVERPDGSNFTLKIRSTKLEDSAMYFCASSPDRVYGYTFGSGTRLTVV.

Regarding this clone: The read gets to within 3 residues of the CDR3 end, and the germline J gene fills in the rest. This sequence joins TRBV11-3 and TRBJ2-1; possibly TRBD2 for D (5 bases). Trimming removed 3 bases at V and 8 bases at J, with 5 bases between. This CDR3 spans 11 amino acids. Germline V gene sequence: CDR1 SGHNT, CDR2 YENEEA. The DNA read from the CDR3 is TGTGCCAGCAGCTTTAGCGATGAG. Its translation: CASSFSDE. The complete CDR3 reads CASSFSDEQFF.

Regarding this clone: Read sequence stops 3 residues before the CDR3 end, and the germline J gene provides the missing end. The chain recombines TRBV10-2 with TRBJ2-7; perhaps TRBD1 as D (5 bases). Looked up from germline, CDR1 is WSHSY and CDR2 is SAAADI. Trimming took 3 bases from V and 6 from J, leaving 9 bases between them. There are 12 residues in the CDR3. CDR3 residues: CASSEETVEQYF. The sequenced part of the CDR3 DNA is TGCGCCAGCAGTGAAGAGACAGTCGAG.

In regard to this clone: The read ends 3 residues before the CDR3 terminus; that terminus is restored from the germline J gene. J is TRBJ2-7 and V is TRBV20-1; 7 nucleotides agree with TRBD2. CDR1 is DFQATT, CDR2 SNEGSKA, per germline (reference sequence). V was clipped by 6 bases and J by 6 bases; unmatched bases: 5. The CDR3 runs 11 residues. CDR3 region: CSAALASEQYF. The DNA read from the CDR3 is TGCAGTGCCGCACTAGCGTCCGAG.

Concerning this clone: The missing CDR3 end, 3 residues past where the read stops, is filled in from the germline J gene. The chain has TRBV19 and TRBJ1-6; D perhaps matches TRBD1 (6 bases). V lost 2 bases and J lost 9, with 11 bases in between. Looked up from germline, CDR1 is LNHDA and CDR2 is SQIVND (reference sequence). The CDR3 has 14 residues. Partial CDR3 DNA: TGTGCCAGTAGTATACGGTTCAGGGGTTCACCC. Amino acids: CASSIRFRGSP. The complete CDR3 reads CASSIRFRGSPLHF.

Remarks on this clone: The read stops 3 residues short of the end of the CDR3; the missing end is completed from the germline J gene. The chain has TRBV2 and TRBJ2-2, with a possible D match to TRBD2 (5 bases). The CDR3 runs to 13 residues. The V gene's germline CDR1 is SNHLY and CDR2 FYNNEI. Trimming shortened V by 8 bases and J by 5 bases, and 12 bases separated the two germline ends. CDR3 DNA, as far as it was read: TGTGCCAGCCTACTAGTCTGGACCGGGGAG. It yields the protein CASLLVWTGE. From start to end, the CDR3 is CASLLVWTGELFF.

Measured by frequency, this clone is medium-sized (0.01 to 0.1%). Read sequence stops 3 residues before the CDR3 end, and the germline J gene provides the missing end. The V call is TRBV10-1, the J call TRBJ1-4; D gene uncertain. Trimming removed 4 bases from V and 5 bases from J, with 8 bases in between. CDR1 is WNHNN and CDR2 is SYGVQD in the germline V gene (reference sequence). There are 13 residues in the CDR3. The CDR3 sequence: CASSAGRNEKLFF. The part of the CDR3 DNA that was read is TGCGCCAGCAGTGCCGGCAGGAATGAAAAA.